The present T cell receptor (beta chain) was sequenced within a study of blood T cell repertoires in COVID-19. The CDR3 is 12 amino acids. Trimming stripped 7 bases from V and 6 bases from J, with 8 bases between. Germline lookup yields CDR1 SGHNT and CDR2 YYREEE (reference sequence). As processed by the authors: Reference gene primers were amplified, and this amplification served to estimate nucleated cell counts. This table comes from immunoSEQ multiplex PCR, and its TCRdb copy is limited to in-frame clones, with some not included. The DNA gave D and trimming, while V, J and clone size come from that table. The sample has 200,000 or so clones, roughly nine tenths seen once. Recruitment covered about two dozen US areas and drew participants whose ages spanned about 18 to 95 years.

This receptor was obtained from a woman aged 35 to 49 with acute COVID-19. The specimen sequenced was PBMCs or T cells enriched from blood (not recorded which). The J gene is TRBJ1-6, the V gene TRBV5-4; perhaps TRBD1 as D (6 bases). Written as DNA, the CDR3 is TGTGCCAGCGGCAGGGGTAATTCACCCCTCCACTTT. The encoded protein is CASGRGNSPLHF.